One sample yielded the 16 T cell receptor beta chains listed below, sequenced in a study of neoadjuvant nivolumab and ipilimumab in lung cancer. The assay was immunoSEQ multiplex PCR, and TCRdb's table has in-frame clones only and misses some. The sample gives tens of thousands of clones, just over 90% of which show up once; approximately 4.6% is in the top ten. This sample comprised peripheral blood, obtained after neoadjuvant nivolumab, alone or with ipilimumab, at or shortly before surgery. Receptors originate from an adult with non-small cell lung cancer.

CDR3 nucleotide sequence: TGTGCCAGCAGTGAAGGGCTACAAGAGACCCAGTACTTC. This encodes CASSEGLQETQYF. The J gene is TRBJ2-5, the V gene TRBV2; no definite D call. This CDR3 is built from 13 residues. The V end lost 1 base, the J end lost 2 bases, and 5 bases lay between the germline ends. The germline gives CDR1 SNHLY, CDR2 FYNNEI.

The V gene is TRBV29-1, the J gene TRBJ1-1; D unclear. This CDR3 comprises 13 residues. V was pared by 7 bases and J by 5 bases, with 17 bases between. Germline CDR1 and CDR2: SQVTM and ANQGSEA. CDR3 in DNA: TGCAGCGCCTACCACGCACGGGGTACTGAAGCTTTCTTT. Amino acids: CSAYHARGTEAFF.

V is TRBV7-8 and J is TRBJ1-5; D remains unclear. The CDR3 is 15 amino acids. Trimming stripped 0 bases from V and 6 bases from J, with 12 bases between. Germline-derived CDR1 and CDR2 are SGHVS and FQNEAQ. The CDR3 spells CASSLALVGAQPQHF. The CDR3 DNA sequence: TGTGCCAGCAGCTTAGCGTTGGTAGGTGCTCAGCCCCAGCATTTT.

The gene calls are TRBV5-4 and TRBJ2-7; D is possibly TRBD1 or TRBD2 (6 bases each). Germline CDR1 reads SGHNT; CDR2 reads YYREEE (reference sequence). Trimming shortened V by 1 base and J by 4 bases, and 9 bases separated the two germline ends. The CDR3 has 13 residues. CDR3 protein: CASSLRGTYEQYF. In DNA, the CDR3 is TGTGCCAGCAGCTTGAGGGGGACTTACGAGCAGTACTTC. Combining the CDR3 with reference TRBV5-4 and TRBJ2-7 gives the whole variable domain ETGVTQSPTHLIKTRGQQVTLRCSSQSGHNTVSWYQQALGQGPQFIFQYYREEENGRGNFPPRFSGLQFPNYSSELNVNALELDDSALYLCASSLRGTYEQYFGPGTRLTVT.

This rearrangement joins TRBV7-3 to TRBJ2-5; D unclear. Per germline, CDR1 SGHTA and CDR2 FQGTGA. The germline V and J ends were trimmed by 5 bases and 4 bases, with 14 bases remaining between them. The CDR3 runs 14 residues. In DNA form, the CDR3 reads TGTGCCAGCAGCCAGTCGAACTCGGGAGAGACCCAGTACTTC. Its protein is CASSQSNSGETQYF.

This clone was counted a single time. V is TRBV29-1 and J is TRBJ2-1; D is unresolved. The length of the CDR3 is 11 residues. In germline, CDR1 is SQVTM, CDR2 ANQGSEA. V was shortened by 3 bases and J by 4 bases, with 4 bases between the two germline ends. The CDR3 sequence is CSVEQYNEQFF. CDR3 in DNA: TGCAGCGTTGAGCAGTACAATGAGCAGTTCTTC.

The chain employs TRBV7-8 and TRBJ1-6, with D unclear. V lost 4 bases and J 8 bases, leaving 12 bases between the germline ends. The CDR3 covers 14 residues. Germline-derived CDR1 and CDR2 are SGHVS and FQNEAQ. The CDR3 nucleotides read TGTGCCAGCAGCTCCTCTCGACAAGATTCACCCCTCCACTTT. Translation gives CASSSSRQDSPLHF.

This sequence joins TRBV4-3 and TRBJ1-4, with a tentative D call TRBD1 (5 bases). The CDR3 extends over 15 amino acids. The germline V gene has CDR1 LGHNA and CDR2 YSLEER. V was shortened by 3 bases and J by 3 bases, with 11 bases between the two germline ends. The CDR3 reads CASSQGGSPNEKLFF. The CDR3 DNA is TGCGCCAGCAGCCAGGGGGGATCACCTAATGAAAAACTGTTTTTT.

This rearrangement joins TRBV4-1 to TRBJ1-5, with 9 bases that match TRBD1. The trim removed 6 bases at V and 1 base at J, leaving 7 bases unmatched. This CDR3 comprises 16 residues. Germline assignment: CDR1 MGHRA and CDR2 YSYEKL. The CDR3 is CASRRTGALSNQPQHF. CDR3 in DNA: TGCGCCAGCAGGAGGACAGGGGCCCTCAGCAATCAGCCCCAGCATTTT.

The chain has TRBV5-1 and TRBJ1-2; 9 nucleotides match TRBD1. The trim removed 0 bases at V and 6 bases at J, leaving 6 bases unmatched. The CDR3 contains 15 residues. Germline loops: CDR1 SGHRS, CDR2 YFSETQ. The DNA of the CDR3 is TGCGCCAGCAGCTTGGCTGGACAGGGGACGGATGGCTACACCTTC. Its translation: CASSLAGQGTDGYTF.

This sequence joins TRBV5-1 and TRBJ2-3; TRBD1 aligns across 8 bases. After removal of 2 bases from V and 12 bases from J, the junction contained 2 bases not matched to a gene. Germline CDR1 reads SGHRS; CDR2 reads YFSETQ. The CDR3 is 11 amino acids. The CDR3 loop reads CASSFDRGQYF. CDR3 DNA sequence: TGCGCCAGCAGCTTTGACAGGGGTCAGTATTTT.

The J gene is TRBJ2-7, the V gene TRBV4-3; maybe TRBD2 (5 bases). CDR1 LGHNA and CDR2 YSLEER come from the germline V gene. V gave up 0 bases and J gave up 0 bases, with 9 bases separating them. The CDR3 spans 15 residues. The CDR3 region is CASSQESAGSYEQYF. CDR3 DNA sequence: TGCGCCAGCAGCCAAGAGTCGGCGGGCTCCTACGAGCAGTACTTC.

This clone has only a few counts. The rearrangement joins TRBV23-1 to TRBJ1-3; tentatively, D is TRBD1 (6 bases). TRBV23-1 qualifies as an ORF whose function is uncertain. The CDR3 has 15 residues. V lost 0 bases and J lost 1, with 7 bases in between. The DNA for the CDR3 is TGCGCCAGCAGTCAATCGGGACAATCTGGAAACACCATATATTTT. Protein sequence: CASSQSGQSGNTIYF.

The rearrangement joins TRBV5-1 to TRBJ2-7, with D unclear. Trimming pared 4 bases from V and 6 bases from J, leaving 20 bases between. Germline V gene sequence: CDR1 SGHRS, CDR2 YFSETQ. The CDR3 loop spans 15 amino acids. The CDR3 region has the DNA TGCGCCAGCAGCACCCTTGCCTCCCGTTCAGGCGAGCAGTACTTC. It translates to CASSTLASRSGEQYF.

The V gene is TRBV7-2, the J gene TRBJ2-5, with a weak D call TRBD1 (5 bases). The germline V gene encodes CDR1 SGHTA and CDR2 FQGNSA. CDR3 size: 13 residues. Trimming pared 2 bases from V and 5 bases from J, leaving 9 bases between. CDR3 residues: CASSLFAGETQYF. The DNA for the CDR3 is TGTGCCAGCAGCTTATTTGCAGGGGAGACCCAGTACTTC.

V usage is TRBV5-1 and J usage is TRBJ2-5; TRBD1 might be the D (5 bases). The J call may be incorrect, as the DNA end agrees better with TRBJ2-7. Germline CDR1 and CDR2: SGHRS and YFSETQ. The CDR3 extends over 13 amino acids. CDR3 DNA: TGCGCCAGCAGCTTTCAGGGCGTCTACGAGCAGTACTTC. Translation gives CASSFQGVYEQYF.